This T cell receptor (beta chain) appears in the sequencing data of a study of blood T cell repertoires in COVID-19. Assay: immunoSEQ multiplex PCR; the TCRdb copy retains only in-frame clones and omits some. The sample lists approximately 99,000 clones; 88% were seen once. The receptor's source is a human donor in a cohort sampled during active COVID-19. Sample: peripheral blood.

The CDR3 loop is CAWSGLARYNEQFF. In nucleotides, the CDR3 is TGTGCCTGGAGTGGGCTAGCGCGATACAATGAGCAGTTCTTC. The rearrangement links TRBV30 to TRBJ2-1, with D possibly matching TRBD2 (6 bases). The germline V and J ends were trimmed by 1 base and 4 bases, with 11 bases remaining between them. Germline V lookup: CDR1 GTSNPN, CDR2 SVGIG (reference sequence). CDR3 size: 14 residues.